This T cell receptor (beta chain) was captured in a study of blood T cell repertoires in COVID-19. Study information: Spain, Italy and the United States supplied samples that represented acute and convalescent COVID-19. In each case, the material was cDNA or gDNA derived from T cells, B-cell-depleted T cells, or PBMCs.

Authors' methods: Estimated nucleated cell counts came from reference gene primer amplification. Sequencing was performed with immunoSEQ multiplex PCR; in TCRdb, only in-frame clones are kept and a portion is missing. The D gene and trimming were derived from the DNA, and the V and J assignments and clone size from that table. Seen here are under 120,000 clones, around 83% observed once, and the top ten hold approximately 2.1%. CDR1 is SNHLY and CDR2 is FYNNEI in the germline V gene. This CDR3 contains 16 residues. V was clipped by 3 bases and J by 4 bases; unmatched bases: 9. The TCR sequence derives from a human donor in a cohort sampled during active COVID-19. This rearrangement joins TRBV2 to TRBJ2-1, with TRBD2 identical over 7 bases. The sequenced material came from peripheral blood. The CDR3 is CASSESAGALYNEQFF. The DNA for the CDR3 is TGTGCCAGCAGTGAGAGTGCGGGAGCTCTATACAATGAGCAGTTCTTC.